This T cell receptor beta chain is from a study of somatic mutations in cytotoxic T cells in rheumatoid arthritis. In the study overall: Immediately following diagnosis and ahead of any treatment, patient blood (approximately 28 ml EDTA) was drawn. Flow sorting of some V beta antibody-stained T cells reached nearly 100% purity, with V beta1+ cells also TCRB-sequenced.

The repertoire was sequenced with immunoSEQ multiplex PCR; TCRdb's copy has only in-frame clones and lacks some. Among around 2,500 clones listed, about four fifths were seen once. Study results and caveats: CD8+ clonality increased with age in rheumatoid arthritis patients but not in healthy controls. The study found no significant difference in CD8+ T-cell clonality between rheumatoid arthritis patients and age-matched healthy controls.

CDR1 is SGHVS, CDR2 FQNEAQ, per germline. CDR3 length equals 15 residues. Trimming left V 5 bases short and J 4 bases short, with 15 bases between. Note on this clone: As yet, its antigen is unknown.

The source material was CD8+ T cells sorted from blood. This receptor was taken from an adult with rheumatoid arthritis. The chain joins TRBV7-8 to TRBJ2-1; D gene ambiguous. This CDR3 is CASSPGSSPYNEQFF. CDR3 nucleotide sequence: TGTGCCAGCAGCCCCGGAAGCTCCCCGTACAATGAGCAGTTCTTC.